Below, one T cell receptor beta chain is given with its context. V trimming: 4 bases; J trimming: 6 bases; junction bases outside the gene matches: 10. Germline assignment: CDR1 SGHRS and CDR2 YFSETQ. The CDR3 runs 15 residues. Authors' processing steps: Reference gene primers were amplified, and this amplification served to estimate nucleated cell counts. Repertoires were generated with immunoSEQ multiplex PCR, while TCRdb's copy carries only in-frame clones and drops some. V and J calls and clone size follow that table, whereas D and trimming were derived from the DNA. The table records roughly 330,000 clones, 86% of them present only once. This specimen comes from a study of blood T cell repertoires in COVID-19. Across the study: The origin of the acute and convalescent COVID-19 samples was the United States, Italy and Spain. The cDNA or gDNA used as material had been derived from T cells, B-cell-depleted T cells, or PBMCs.

This TCR derives from a woman between 50 and 59 years old with acute or convalescent COVID-19. Sequences were obtained from peripheral blood. The gene calls are TRBV5-1 and TRBJ1-2, with 9 bases lining up with TRBD1. The CDR3 DNA reads as TGCGCCAGCAGCCTCACCGGGACAGGGTATGATGGCTACACCTTC. Its protein product is CASSLTGTGYDGYTF.